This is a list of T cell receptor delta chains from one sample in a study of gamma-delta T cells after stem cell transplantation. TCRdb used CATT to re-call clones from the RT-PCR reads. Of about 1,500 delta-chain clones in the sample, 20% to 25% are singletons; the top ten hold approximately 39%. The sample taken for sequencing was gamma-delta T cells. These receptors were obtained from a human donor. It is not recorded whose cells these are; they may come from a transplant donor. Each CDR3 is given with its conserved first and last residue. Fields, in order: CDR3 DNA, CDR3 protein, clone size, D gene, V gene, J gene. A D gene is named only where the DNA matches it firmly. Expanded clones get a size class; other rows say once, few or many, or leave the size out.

CDR3nt: TGTGCCTGTGACACGCTTATTACTGGGGGATACAAGGGGACCGATAAACTCATCTTT
CDR3aa: CACDTLITGGYKGTDKLIF
abundance: NA
d_gene: TRDD3
v_gene: TRDV2
j_gene: TRDJ1

CDR3nt: TGTGCCTGTGACCCCCTTACTGGGGGATTAACTGACACCGATAAACTCATCTTT
CDR3aa: CACDPLTGGLTDTDKLIF
abundance: NA
d_gene: TRDD3
v_gene: TRDV2
j_gene: TRDJ1

CDR3nt: TGTGCCTGTGACACCGGTGGAGACCCTCACACCGATAAACTCATCTTT
CDR3aa: CACDTGGDPHTDKLIF
abundance: NA
d_gene: NA
v_gene: TRDV2
j_gene: TRDJ1

CDR3nt: TGTGCCTGTGACCCAGTAGGTGTATCTGGAGCCCATGAACTCATCTTT
CDR3aa: CACDPVGVSGAHELIF
abundance: few
d_gene: NA
v_gene: TRDV2
j_gene: TRDJ1

CDR3nt: TGTGCCTGTGACACCGTGGCTGGGGGACAAAGGGGAAAAAAACTCATCTTT
CDR3aa: CACDTVAGGQRGKKLIF
abundance: few
d_gene: TRDD3
v_gene: TRDV2
j_gene: TRDJ1

CDR3nt: TGTGCCTGTGACACCATACTGGGGGATACGCGACGGGTCACCGATAAACTCATCTTT
CDR3aa: CACDTILGDTRRVTDKLIF
abundance: NA
d_gene: TRDD3
v_gene: TRDV2
j_gene: TRDJ1

CDR3nt: TGTGCCTGTGACTCAAGAAGGGGGGATACGCAAGAGGACACGGATAAACTCATCTTT
CDR3aa: CACDSRRGDTQEDTDKLIF
abundance: NA
d_gene: TRDD3
v_gene: TRDV2
j_gene: TRDJ1

CDR3nt: TGTGCCTGTGACACCGTCTCTGGGGGCGATAAACTCATCTTT
CDR3aa: CACDTVSGGDKLIF
abundance: NA
d_gene: TRDD3
v_gene: TRDV2
j_gene: TRDJ1

CDR3nt: TGTGCCTGTGACATAGGTCCTACGGGGGATACCTCATACACCGATAAACTCATCTTT
CDR3aa: CACDIGPTGDTSYTDKLIF
abundance: few
d_gene: TRDD3
v_gene: TRDV2
j_gene: TRDJ1

CDR3nt: TGTGCCTGTGACCCCAGATTGAATACGGGGGCAAAACTCATCTTT
CDR3aa: CACDPRLNTGAKLIF
abundance: NA
d_gene: NA
v_gene: TRDV2
j_gene: TRDJ1

CDR3nt: TGTGCCTGTGATACGCTGTCACTGGGGGAAAAGTACACCGATAAACTCATCTTT
CDR3aa: CACDTLSLGEKYTDKLIF
abundance: NA
d_gene: TRDD3
v_gene: TRDV2
j_gene: TRDJ1

CDR3nt: TGTGCCTGTGACTTGCTCGGTGCTGGGGTATACACCGATAAACTCATCTTT
CDR3aa: CACDLLGAGVYTDKLIF
abundance: NA
d_gene: NA
v_gene: TRDV2
j_gene: TRDJ1

CDR3nt: TGTGCCTGTGACACCGTAAAATTTGAGGTTCCGCCGATACTGGGGGATACCACCGATAAACTCATCTTT
CDR3aa: CACDTVKFEVPPILGDTTDKLIF
abundance: few
d_gene: TRDD3
v_gene: TRDV2
j_gene: TRDJ1

CDR3nt: TGTGCCTGTGACCCGCTGGGGGAGTACACCGATAAACTCATCTTT
CDR3aa: CACDPLGEYTDKLIF
abundance: few
d_gene: TRDD3
v_gene: TRDV2
j_gene: TRDJ1

CDR3nt: TGTGCCTGTAACCACGTACTGGGGGATACCAGCGATAAACTCATCTTT
CDR3aa: CACNHVLGDTSDKLIF
abundance: medium-sized
d_gene: TRDD3
v_gene: TRDV2
j_gene: TRDJ1

CDR3nt: TGTGCCTGTGACACCGTTTTACTGGGGGATAAGGGGTTCGGCGCGGGTAAACTCATCTTT
CDR3aa: CACDTVLLGDKGFGAGKLIF
abundance: few
d_gene: TRDD3
v_gene: TRDV2
j_gene: TRDJ1

CDR3nt: TGTGCCTGTGACCATCTACTGGGGGATACGCCCTCGCAGACCGATAAACTCATCTTT
CDR3aa: CACDHLLGDTPSQTDKLIF
abundance: medium-sized
d_gene: TRDD3
v_gene: TRDV2
j_gene: TRDJ1

CDR3nt: TGTGCCTGTGACAACCTACTGGGGGATACACCCACCGATAAACTCATCTTT
CDR3aa: CACDNLLGDTPTDKLIF
abundance: NA
d_gene: TRDD3
v_gene: TRDV2
j_gene: TRDJ1

CDR3nt: TGTGCTCTTGGGGAACGCGTCAGAAACAAACCTCCACTGGTTGCCACCGATAAACTCATCTTT
CDR3aa: CALGERVRNKPPLVATDKLIF
abundance: NA
d_gene: NA
v_gene: TRDV1
j_gene: TRDJ1

CDR3nt: TGTGCTCTTGGGGAACTCTCTACCTACAAGGACCTGGGGGCCACCCCCGATAAACTCATCTTT
CDR3aa: CALGELSTYKDLGATPDKLIF
abundance: few
d_gene: TRDD3
v_gene: TRDV1
j_gene: TRDJ1

CDR3nt: TGTGCCTGTGACTCTCTGGGGGATACGCGGTACACCGATAAACTCATCTTT
CDR3aa: CACDSLGDTRYTDKLIF
abundance: large
d_gene: TRDD3
v_gene: TRDV2
j_gene: TRDJ1

CDR3nt: TGTGCAGCAATCTCGTCTGGACCTCGTGTGTACGATAAACTCATCTTT
CDR3aa: CAAISSGPRVYDKLIF
abundance: medium-sized
d_gene: NA
v_gene: TRAV29/DV5
j_gene: TRDJ1

CDR3nt: TGTGCCTGTGATATACTGGGGGATTCACCGTACACCGATAAACTCATCTTT
CDR3aa: CACDILGDSPYTDKLIF
abundance: large
d_gene: TRDD3
v_gene: TRDV2
j_gene: TRDJ1

CDR3nt: TGTGCCTGTGACCCCCTATTGAATACGGTGTCCAAACTCATCTTT
CDR3aa: CACDPLLNTVSKLIF
abundance: NA
d_gene: NA
v_gene: TRDV2
j_gene: TRDJ1

CDR3nt: TGTGCCTGTGACACCTTAGATGGTGGGGGATACCGTGACCACACCGATAAACTCATCTTT
CDR3aa: CACDTLDGGGYRDHTDKLIF
abundance: NA
d_gene: TRDD3
v_gene: TRDV2
j_gene: TRDJ1

CDR3nt: TGTGCCTGTGACAGAAGGGGGGATTCCGCCGATAAACTCATCTTT
CDR3aa: CACDRRGDSADKLIF
abundance: once
d_gene: TRDD3
v_gene: TRDV2
j_gene: TRDJ1

CDR3nt: TGTGCCTGTGACACAATCATCCCTACCCCTCCCCGCGATACCCCAATTGGCGATAAACTCATCTTT
CDR3aa: CACDTIIPTPPRDTPIGDKLIF
abundance: few
d_gene: NA
v_gene: TRDV2
j_gene: TRDJ1

CDR3nt: TGTGCCTCCTACTTCAGCAGCTTGGGGAATTACTGGGGCGGCGATAAACTCATCTTT
CDR3aa: CASYFSSLGNYWGGDKLIF
abundance: few
d_gene: TRDD3
v_gene: TRDV3
j_gene: TRDJ1

CDR3nt: TGTGCCTGTGACACCGTGGGTACTGGGGGCCTGTACACCGATAAACTCATCTTT
CDR3aa: CACDTVGTGGLYTDKLIF
abundance: NA
d_gene: TRDD3
v_gene: TRDV2
j_gene: TRDJ1

CDR3nt: TGTGCCTGTGACTCGCTGGGGGATACGGGGGATAAACTCATCTTT
CDR3aa: CACDSLGDTGDKLIF
abundance: few
d_gene: TRDD3
v_gene: TRDV2
j_gene: TRDJ1

CDR3nt: TGTGCTCTTGGGGAAGCAGCTCCCAGTGGGGGCCGACCGTACACCGATAAACTCATCTTT
CDR3aa: CALGEAAPSGGRPYTDKLIF
abundance: few
d_gene: NA
v_gene: TRDV1
j_gene: TRDJ1

CDR3nt: TGTGCCTGTGACACCGATTCGCGGGATACGACCGATAAACTCATCTTT
CDR3aa: CACDTDSRDTTDKLIF
abundance: NA
d_gene: TRDD3
v_gene: TRDV2
j_gene: TRDJ1

CDR3nt: TGTGCCTGTGACCTACTGGGGGACCCCACCGATAAACTCATCTTT
CDR3aa: CACDLLGDPTDKLIF
abundance: medium-sized
d_gene: TRDD3
v_gene: TRDV2
j_gene: TRDJ1

CDR3nt: TGTGCCTGTGACCCCACCACGAGGGGGATACGGCCCATCACCGATAAACTCATCTTT
CDR3aa: CACDPTTRGIRPITDKLIF
abundance: NA
d_gene: TRDD3
v_gene: TRDV2
j_gene: TRDJ1

CDR3nt: TGTGCCTGTGACAGACTAGGGATCGGCACCGATAAACTCATCTTT
CDR3aa: CACDRLGIGTDKLIF
abundance: few
d_gene: NA
v_gene: TRDV2
j_gene: TRDJ1

CDR3nt: TGTGCCTGTGACCTAGTTCCTACGGGGGATACCTCCTACACCGATAACCTCATCTTT
CDR3aa: CACDLVPTGDTSYTDNLIF
abundance: medium-sized
d_gene: TRDD3
v_gene: TRDV2
j_gene: TRDJ1

CDR3nt: TGTGCCTGTGAAGAACTGGGGGATACGTCCGCTAACCTCATCTTT
CDR3aa: CACEELGDTSANLIF
abundance: once
d_gene: TRDD3
v_gene: TRDV2
j_gene: TRDJ1

CDR3nt: TGTGCCTGTGACACAATCGATACGGCAAGAGATAAACTCATCTTT
CDR3aa: CACDTIDTARDKLIF
abundance: large
d_gene: NA
v_gene: TRDV2
j_gene: TRDJ1

CDR3nt: TGTGCCTGTGACTCCTTGACGAGCCGGGGGATACCGGGTTACACCGATAAACTCATCTTT
CDR3aa: CACDSLTSRGIPGYTDKLIF
abundance: few
d_gene: TRDD3
v_gene: TRDV2
j_gene: TRDJ1

CDR3nt: TGTGCCTGTGACACCAACTGGGGGACCAACACCGATAAACTCATCTTT
CDR3aa: CACDTNWGTNTDKLIF
abundance: medium-sized
d_gene: TRDD3
v_gene: TRDV2
j_gene: TRDJ1

CDR3nt: TGTGCCTGCGACCTACTCCAGTCGTACACCTATCACCTCATCTTT
CDR3aa: CACDLLQSYTYHLIF
abundance: NA
d_gene: NA
v_gene: TRDV2
j_gene: TRDJ1

CDR3nt: TGTGCCTGTGACACCGTGAGTAACCCCGATAAACTCATCTTT
CDR3aa: CACDTVSNPDKLIF
abundance: medium-sized
d_gene: NA
v_gene: TRDV2
j_gene: TRDJ1

CDR3nt: TGTGCCTGTGACACCGTTACCCGGGGACTGGGGGAAACCGATAAACTCATCTTT
CDR3aa: CACDTVTRGLGETDKLIF
abundance: medium-sized
d_gene: TRDD3
v_gene: TRDV2
j_gene: TRDJ1

CDR3nt: TGTGCCTGTGACAAGCTGGGGATCCGGGACAATTACACCGATAAACTCATCTTT
CDR3aa: CACDKLGIRDNYTDKLIF
abundance: NA
d_gene: NA
v_gene: TRDV2
j_gene: TRDJ1

CDR3nt: TGTGCCTGTGACCCCATATTGAATACGGGGGCCAAACTCACCTTT
CDR3aa: CACDPILNTGAKLTF
abundance: NA
d_gene: NA
v_gene: TRDV2
j_gene: TRDJ1

CDR3nt: TGTGCCTGCGACACCGTCGTTCCAAACACCGATAAACTCATCTTT
CDR3aa: CACDTVVPNTDKLIF
abundance: NA
d_gene: NA
v_gene: TRDV2
j_gene: TRDJ1

CDR3nt: TGTGCCTGTGACACCGTTGAACCGGGTGGAAGCTGGGGGATACGCTCGGCCGATAAACTCATCTTT
CDR3aa: CACDTVEPGGSWGIRSADKLIF
abundance: large
d_gene: TRDD3
v_gene: TRDV2
j_gene: TRDJ1

CDR3nt: TGTGCCTTCCCTAAAGGCGATCGAACCTTACGACTGGGGGATTGGACTAGGGGTACAACCGATAAACTCATCTTT
CDR3aa: CAFPKGDRTLRLGDWTRGTTDKLIF
abundance: NA
d_gene: TRDD3
v_gene: TRDV3
j_gene: TRDJ1

CDR3nt: TGTGCCTGTGACAGACGGGGGGATTCCGCCGATAAACTCATCTTT
CDR3aa: CACDRRGDSADKLIF
abundance: NA
d_gene: TRDD3
v_gene: TRDV2
j_gene: TRDJ1

CDR3nt: TGTGCCTGTGACGCTGGGGGATACGACTCCTGGGACACCCGACAGATGTTTTTC
CDR3aa: CACDAGGYDSWDTRQMFF
abundance: medium-sized
d_gene: TRDD3
v_gene: TRDV2
j_gene: TRDJ3